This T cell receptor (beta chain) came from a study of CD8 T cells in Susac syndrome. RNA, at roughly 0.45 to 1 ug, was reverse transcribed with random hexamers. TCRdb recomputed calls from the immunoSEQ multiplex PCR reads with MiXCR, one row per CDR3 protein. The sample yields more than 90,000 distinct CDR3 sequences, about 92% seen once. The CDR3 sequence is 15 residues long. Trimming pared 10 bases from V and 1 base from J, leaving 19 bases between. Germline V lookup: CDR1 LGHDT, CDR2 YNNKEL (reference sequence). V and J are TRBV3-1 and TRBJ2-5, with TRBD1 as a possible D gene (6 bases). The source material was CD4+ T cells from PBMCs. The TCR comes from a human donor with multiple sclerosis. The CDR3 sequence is CATVLGAEVQETQYF. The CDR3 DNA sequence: TGTGCCACTGTGTTGGGGGCAGAAGTCCAAGAGACCCAGTACTTC.